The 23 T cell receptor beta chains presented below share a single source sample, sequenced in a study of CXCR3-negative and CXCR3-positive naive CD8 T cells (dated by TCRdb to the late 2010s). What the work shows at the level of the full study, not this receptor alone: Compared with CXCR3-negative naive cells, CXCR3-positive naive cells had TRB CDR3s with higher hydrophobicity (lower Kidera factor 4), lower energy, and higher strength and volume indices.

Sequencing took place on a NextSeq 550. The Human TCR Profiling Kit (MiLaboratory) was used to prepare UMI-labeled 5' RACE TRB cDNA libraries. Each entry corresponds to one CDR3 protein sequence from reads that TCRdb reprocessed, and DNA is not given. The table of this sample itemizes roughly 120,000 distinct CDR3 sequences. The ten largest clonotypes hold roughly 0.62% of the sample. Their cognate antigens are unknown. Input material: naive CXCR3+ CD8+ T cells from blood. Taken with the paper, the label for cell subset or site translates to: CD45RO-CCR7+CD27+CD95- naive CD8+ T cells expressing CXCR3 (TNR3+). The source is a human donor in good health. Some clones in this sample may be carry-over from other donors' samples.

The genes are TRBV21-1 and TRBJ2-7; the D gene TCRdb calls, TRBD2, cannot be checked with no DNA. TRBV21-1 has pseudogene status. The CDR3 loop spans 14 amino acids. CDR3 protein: CASSKVGRVYEQYF.

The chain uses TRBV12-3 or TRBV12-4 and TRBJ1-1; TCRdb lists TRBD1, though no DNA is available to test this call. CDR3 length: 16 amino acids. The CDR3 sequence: CASSLFDPGTGSEAFF.

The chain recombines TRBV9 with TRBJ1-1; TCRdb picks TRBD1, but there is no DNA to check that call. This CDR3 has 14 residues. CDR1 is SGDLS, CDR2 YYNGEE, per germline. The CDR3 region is CASSVAGIGGEAFF.

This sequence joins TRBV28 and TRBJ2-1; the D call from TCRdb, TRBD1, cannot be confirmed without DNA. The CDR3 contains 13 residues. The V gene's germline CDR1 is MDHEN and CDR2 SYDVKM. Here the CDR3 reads CASSFIQQGLGVF.

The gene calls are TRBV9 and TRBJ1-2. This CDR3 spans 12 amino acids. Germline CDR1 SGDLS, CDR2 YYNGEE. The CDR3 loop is CASSGLDYGYTF. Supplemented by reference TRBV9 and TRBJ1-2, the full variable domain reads DSGVTQTPKHLITATGQRVTLRCSPRSGDLSVYWYQQSLDQGLQFLIQYYNGEERAKGNILERFSAQQFPDLHSELNLSSLELGDSALYFCASSGLDYGYTFGSGTRLTVV.

The CDR3: CASSQDLQAMTAWGYTF. V is TRBV4-3 and J is TRBJ1-2. CDR3 length: 17 amino acids. Per germline, CDR1 LGHNA and CDR2 YSLEER.

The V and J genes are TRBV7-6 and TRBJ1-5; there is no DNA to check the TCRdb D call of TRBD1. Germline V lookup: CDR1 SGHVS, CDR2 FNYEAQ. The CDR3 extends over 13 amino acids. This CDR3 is CASSIGTEKPQHF. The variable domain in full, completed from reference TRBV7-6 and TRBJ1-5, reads GAGVSQSPRYKVTKRGQDVALRCDPISGHVSLYWYRQALGQGPEFLTYFNYEAQQDKSGLPNDRFSAERPEGSISTLTIQRTEQRDSAMYRCASSIGTEKPQHFGDGTRLSIL.

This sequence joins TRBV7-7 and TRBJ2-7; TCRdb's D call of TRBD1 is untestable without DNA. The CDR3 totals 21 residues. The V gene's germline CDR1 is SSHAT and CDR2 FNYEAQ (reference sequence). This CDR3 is CASSWRDETISGGLPTYEQYF.

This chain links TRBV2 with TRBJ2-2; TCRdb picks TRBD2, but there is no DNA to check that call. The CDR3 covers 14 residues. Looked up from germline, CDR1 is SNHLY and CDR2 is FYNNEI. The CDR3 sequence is CATLADPNTGELFF.

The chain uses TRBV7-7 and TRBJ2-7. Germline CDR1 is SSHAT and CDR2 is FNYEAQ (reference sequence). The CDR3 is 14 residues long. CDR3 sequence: CASSPTDTAYEQYF.

The CDR3 sequence is CASSAAVYNEQFF. J is TRBJ2-1 and V is TRBV7-3; TCRdb returns TRBD2, unconfirmable since there is no DNA. Germline V lookup: CDR1 SGHTA, CDR2 FQGTGA. The CDR3 has 13 amino acids.

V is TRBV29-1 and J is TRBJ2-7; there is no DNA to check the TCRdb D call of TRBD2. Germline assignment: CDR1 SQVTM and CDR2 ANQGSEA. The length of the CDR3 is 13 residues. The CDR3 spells CSVELAGQPEQYF.

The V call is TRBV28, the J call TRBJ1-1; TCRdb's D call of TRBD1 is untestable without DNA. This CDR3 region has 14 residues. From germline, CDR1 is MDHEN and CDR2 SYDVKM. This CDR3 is CASRRTGVNTEAFF.

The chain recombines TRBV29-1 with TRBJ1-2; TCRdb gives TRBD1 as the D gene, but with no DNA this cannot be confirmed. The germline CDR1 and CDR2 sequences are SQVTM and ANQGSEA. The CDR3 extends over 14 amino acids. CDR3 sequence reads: CSVLGTGGLYGYTF.

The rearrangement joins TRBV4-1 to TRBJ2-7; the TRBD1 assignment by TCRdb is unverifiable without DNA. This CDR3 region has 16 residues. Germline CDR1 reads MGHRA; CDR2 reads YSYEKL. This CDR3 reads CASSQDGPAPLYEQYF.

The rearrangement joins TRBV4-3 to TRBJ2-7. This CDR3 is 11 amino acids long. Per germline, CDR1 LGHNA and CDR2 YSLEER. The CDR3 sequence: CTSSDSYEQYF.

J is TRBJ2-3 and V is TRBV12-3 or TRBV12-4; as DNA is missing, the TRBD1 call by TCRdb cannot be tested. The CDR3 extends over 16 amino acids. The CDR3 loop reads CASKEEQGPSTDTQYF.

CDR3 region: CASSEGQPNAYEQYF. V and J are TRBV7-2 and TRBJ2-7; TCRdb picks TRBD1, but there is no DNA to check that call. Germline CDR1 reads SGHTA; CDR2 reads FQGNSA. The CDR3 totals 15 residues. Variable domain in full (rest from reference TRBV7-2 and TRBJ2-7): GAGVSQSPSNKVTEKGKDVELRCDPISGHTALYWYRQSLGQGLEFLIYFQGNSAPDKSGLPSDRFSAERTGGSVSTLTIQRTQQEDSAVYLCASSEGQPNAYEQYFGPGTRLTVT.

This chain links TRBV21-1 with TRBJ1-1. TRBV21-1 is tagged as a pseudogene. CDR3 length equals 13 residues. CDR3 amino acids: CASSTGRAAEAFF.

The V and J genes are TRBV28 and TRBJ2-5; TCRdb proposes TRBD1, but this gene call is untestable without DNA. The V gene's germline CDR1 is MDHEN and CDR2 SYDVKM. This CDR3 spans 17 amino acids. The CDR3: CASSTVINGGTQETQYF.

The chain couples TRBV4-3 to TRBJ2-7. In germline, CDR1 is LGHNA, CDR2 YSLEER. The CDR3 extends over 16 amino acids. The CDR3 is CASSQDRSGWSYEQYF.

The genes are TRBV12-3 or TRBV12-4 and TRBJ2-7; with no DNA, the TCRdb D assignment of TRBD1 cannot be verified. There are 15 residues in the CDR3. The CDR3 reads CASSLVQAISYEQYF.

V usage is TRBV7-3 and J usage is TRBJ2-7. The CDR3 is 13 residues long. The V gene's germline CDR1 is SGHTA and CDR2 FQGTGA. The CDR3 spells CASSFNPDYEQYF.